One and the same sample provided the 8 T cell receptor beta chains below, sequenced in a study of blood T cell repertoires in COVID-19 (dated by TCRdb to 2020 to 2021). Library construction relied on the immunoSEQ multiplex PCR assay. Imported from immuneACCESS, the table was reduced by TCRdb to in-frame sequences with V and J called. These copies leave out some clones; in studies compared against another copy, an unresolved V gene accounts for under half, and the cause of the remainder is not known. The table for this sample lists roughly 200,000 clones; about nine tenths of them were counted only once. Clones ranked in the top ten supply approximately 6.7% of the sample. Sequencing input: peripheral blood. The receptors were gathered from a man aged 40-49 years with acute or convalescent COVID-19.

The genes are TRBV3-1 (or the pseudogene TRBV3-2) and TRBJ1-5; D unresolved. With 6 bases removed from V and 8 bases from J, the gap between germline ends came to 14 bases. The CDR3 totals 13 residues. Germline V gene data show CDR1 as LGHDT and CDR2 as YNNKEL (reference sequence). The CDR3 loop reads CASREKRLKPQHF. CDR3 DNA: TGTGCCAGCAGGGAAAAGCGGCTTAAGCCCCAGCATTTT.

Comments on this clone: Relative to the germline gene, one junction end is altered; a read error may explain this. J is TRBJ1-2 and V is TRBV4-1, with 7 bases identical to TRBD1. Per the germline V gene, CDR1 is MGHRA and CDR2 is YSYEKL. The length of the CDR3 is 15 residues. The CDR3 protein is CASSEETGVVYGYTF. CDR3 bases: TGCGCCAGCAGCGAAGAAACAGGGGTGGTCTATGGCTACACCTTC.

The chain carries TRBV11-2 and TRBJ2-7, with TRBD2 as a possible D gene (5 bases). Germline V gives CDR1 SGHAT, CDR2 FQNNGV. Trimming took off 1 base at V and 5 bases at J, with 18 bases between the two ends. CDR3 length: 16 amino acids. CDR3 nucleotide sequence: TGTGCCAGCAGCTTAGTCCCGGGATCCCTCCCCAACGAGCAGTACTTC. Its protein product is CASSLVPGSLPNEQYF.

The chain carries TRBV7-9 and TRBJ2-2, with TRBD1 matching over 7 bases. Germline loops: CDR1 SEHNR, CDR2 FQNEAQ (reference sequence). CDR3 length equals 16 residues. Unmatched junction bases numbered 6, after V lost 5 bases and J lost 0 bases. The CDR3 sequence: CASSLETGANTGELFF. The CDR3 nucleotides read TGTGCCAGCAGCCTAGAAACAGGGGCGAACACCGGGGAGCTGTTTTTT.

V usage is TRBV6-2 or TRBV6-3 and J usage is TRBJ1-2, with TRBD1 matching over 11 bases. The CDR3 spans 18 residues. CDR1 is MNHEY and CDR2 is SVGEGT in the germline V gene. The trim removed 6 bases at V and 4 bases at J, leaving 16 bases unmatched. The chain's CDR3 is CASSQARGQGAFGYGYTF. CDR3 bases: TGTGCCAGCAGCCAGGCCCGAGGACAGGGGGCATTTGGCTATGGCTACACCTTC.

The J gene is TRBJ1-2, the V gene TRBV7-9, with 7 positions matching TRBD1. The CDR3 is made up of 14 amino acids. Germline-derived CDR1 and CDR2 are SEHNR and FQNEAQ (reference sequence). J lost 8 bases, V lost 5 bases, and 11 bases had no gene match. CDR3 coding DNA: TGTGCCAGCAGCCCAAGACAGGGACTTAAGGGCTACACCTTC. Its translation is CASSPRQGLKGYTF.

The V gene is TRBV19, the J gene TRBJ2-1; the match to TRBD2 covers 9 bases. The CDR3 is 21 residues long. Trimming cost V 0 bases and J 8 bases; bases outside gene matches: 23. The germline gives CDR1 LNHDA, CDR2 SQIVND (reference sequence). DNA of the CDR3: TGTGCCAGTAGTATAGATCTTCCTCGCGGGGGGGCCCTTTTTGGCGGGGATGAGCAGTTCTTC. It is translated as CASSIDLPRGGALFGGDEQFF.

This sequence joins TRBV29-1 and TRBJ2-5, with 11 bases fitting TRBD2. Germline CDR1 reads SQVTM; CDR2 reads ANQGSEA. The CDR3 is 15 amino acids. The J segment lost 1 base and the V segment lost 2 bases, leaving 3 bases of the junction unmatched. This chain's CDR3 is CSVEILAGVQETQYF. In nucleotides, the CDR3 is TGCAGCGTTGAAATACTAGCGGGGGTCCAAGAGACCCAGTACTTC.